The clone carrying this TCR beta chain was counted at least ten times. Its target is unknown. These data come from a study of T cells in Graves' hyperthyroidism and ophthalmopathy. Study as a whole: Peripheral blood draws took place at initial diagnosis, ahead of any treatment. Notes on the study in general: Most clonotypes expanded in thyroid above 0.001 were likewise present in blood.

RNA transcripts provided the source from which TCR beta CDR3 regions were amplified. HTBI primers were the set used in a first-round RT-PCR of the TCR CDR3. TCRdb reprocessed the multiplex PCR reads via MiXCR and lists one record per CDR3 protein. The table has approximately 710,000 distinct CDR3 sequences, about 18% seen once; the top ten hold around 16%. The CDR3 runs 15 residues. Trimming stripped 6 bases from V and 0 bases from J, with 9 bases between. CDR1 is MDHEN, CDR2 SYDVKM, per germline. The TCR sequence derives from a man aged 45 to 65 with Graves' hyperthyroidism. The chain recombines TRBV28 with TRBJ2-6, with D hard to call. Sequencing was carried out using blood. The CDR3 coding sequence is TGTGCCAGCAGCCCAGCCAACTCTGGGGCCAACGTCCTGACTTTC. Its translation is CASSPANSGANVLTF.